This TCR beta chain was captured by sequencing in a study of blood T cells in healthy people across ages. Details on this clonotype: Its antigen is as yet unknown.

It was with a sample-barcoded 5' primer and a J-beta primer mix that a second PCR of roughly 7 to 12 cycles was run. TCRdb re-analysed the 5' RACE reads in MiXCR, keeping a single row per CDR3 protein. The sample records 1,500,000 or so distinct CDR3 sequences, 42% being singletons. V lost 5 bases, J lost 5 bases, and 16 bases lay in between. There are 14 residues in the CDR3. Study observations and caveats: Changes in expanded clonotypes were possibly confounded, as the CMV status of donors was unknown.

The specimen was blood. V is TRBV12-3 or TRBV12-4 and J is TRBJ2-7; maybe TRBD1 (5 bases). The clonotype comes from a woman in her late teens or twenties in good health. The CDR3 coding sequence is TGTGCCAGCAGTGCGAGACAGCACGGCCACGAGCAGTACTTC. It encodes CASSARQHGHEQYF.